The 25 T cell receptor beta chains below come from one sample, sequenced in a study of T-cell memory formation after mild COVID-19. MiXCR was run by TCRdb on the 5' RACE reads, yielding one entry per CDR3 protein. The sample holds under 350,000 distinct CDR3 sequences; 16% are singletons and the top ten take about 23%. Sequenced material: PBMCs or a T cell subset sorted from them (not recorded which). These TCRs come from a man younger than 35 who had mild COVID-19 (a few samples of this study predate the infection). Cell type and time point are not known.

The CDR3 spells CASSVGNSQETQYF. CDR3 nucleotides: TGTGCCAGCAGCGTAGGAAATAGCCAAGAGACCCAGTACTTC. V usage is TRBV9 and J usage is TRBJ2-5; no reliable D call. With 0 bases removed from V and 1 base from J, the gap between germline ends came to 7 bases. CDR3 length: 14 residues. Germline V gives CDR1 SGDLS, CDR2 YYNGEE.

This chain uses TRBV5-1 with TRBJ1-2, with D unresolved. The CDR3 is made up of 14 amino acids. The V gene's germline CDR1 is SGHRS and CDR2 YFSETQ. V lost 0 bases to trimming and J lost 5 bases, with 11 bases between them. The CDR3 bases are TGCGCCAGCAGCTTGGAGGGTTGGGGTTATGGCTACACCTTC. It codes for CASSLEGWGYGYTF.

The chain couples TRBV6-5 to TRBJ1-1, with D uncertain. V was shortened by 0 bases and J by 5 bases, with 7 bases between the two germline ends. CDR1 MNHEY and CDR2 SVGAGI come from the germline V gene. The CDR3 covers 13 residues. Here the CDR3 DNA reads TGTGCCAGCAGTTACTCGATCGGGACTGAAGCTTTCTTT. The encoded protein is CASSYSIGTEAFF.

The chain couples TRBV5-1 to TRBJ2-5; D is uncertain. This CDR3 is built from 15 residues. The V end was cut by 2 bases, the J end by 3 bases, with 14 bases between. Germline V gives CDR1 SGHRS, CDR2 YFSETQ. CDR3 in amino acids: CASSFSGSTEETQYF. CDR3 DNA: TGCGCCAGCAGCTTCTCCGGGTCTACGGAAGAGACCCAGTACTTC. Full variable domain (outside the CDR3, taken from reference TRBV5-1 and TRBJ2-5): KAGVTQTPRYLIKTRGQQVTLSCSPISGHRSVSWYQQTPGQGLQFLFEYFSETQRNKGNFPGRFSGRQFSNSRSEMNVSTLELGDSALYLCASSFSGSTEETQYFGPGTRLLVL.

This clonotype has ten or more counts. This chain connects TRBV4-1 to TRBJ2-3; D uncertain. Per germline, CDR1 MGHRA and CDR2 YSYEKL. The CDR3 extends over 13 amino acids. V shed 4 bases and J shed 4 bases, with 9 bases lying between them. The CDR3 sequence: CASSLSSSDTQYF. CDR3 bases: TGCGCCAGCAGCCTGAGCAGTTCAGATACGCAGTATTTT.

The V and J genes are TRBV29-1 and TRBJ1-1; weak D call: TRBD1 (6 bases). The CDR3 is 12 amino acids. Germline lookup yields CDR1 SQVTM and CDR2 ANQGSEA. V was cut by 7 bases and J by 11 bases, with 20 bases left in between. The CDR3 nucleotides read TGCAGCGCAGCCGGAGGACCAGGGGATGCTTTCTTT. It translates to CSAAGGPGDAFF.

This clonotype was recorded many times. The J gene is TRBJ1-4, the V gene TRBV5-1; 9 bases fit TRBD1. This CDR3 is 16 amino acids long. Germline-derived CDR1 and CDR2 are SGHRS and YFSETQ. Germline trimming cut 0 bases from V and 7 bases from J; bases unmatched to any gene: 7. Here the CDR3 DNA reads TGCGCCAGCAGCTTGGGAGACAGGGGGTCTGGTGAAAAACTGTTTTTT. This sequence encodes CASSLGDRGSGEKLFF.

The gene calls are TRBV3-1 and TRBJ2-1; D may correspond to TRBD1 or TRBD2 (7 bases each). Germline V gene lookup returns CDR1 LGHDT and CDR2 YNNKEL (reference sequence). This CDR3 has 14 amino acids. V lost 8 bases and J 4 bases, leaving 15 bases between the germline ends. CDR3 sequence (DNA): TGTGCCAGCCTTGCAGGGGGGGGTTACAATGAGCAGTTCTTC. This gives the protein CASLAGGGYNEQFF.

The chain has TRBV12-3 or TRBV12-4 and TRBJ2-4, with D tentatively TRBD2 (5 bases). V lost 5 bases, J lost 6 bases, and 14 bases lay in between. This CDR3 has 14 residues. In DNA form, the CDR3 reads TGTGCCAGCAGTCATGGTCTAGCCGGAAACATTCAGTACTTC. Its translation: CASSHGLAGNIQYF.

In its sample, this clonotype was seen a few times. The chain carries TRBV10-3 and TRBJ2-3; D perhaps matches TRBD2 (7 bases). V was pared by 7 bases and J by 1 base, with 12 bases between. The CDR3 covers 14 residues. CDR1 and CDR2 from the germline V gene are ENHRY and SYGVKD. The CDR3 region has the DNA TGTGCCATCATGAAAGGGGGGGGCACAGATACGCAGTATTTT. Amino acids: CAIMKGGGTDTQYF.

This clonotype came up many times. The junction departs from the called germline gene at one end, perhaps through a read error. The chain carries TRBV5-1 and TRBJ2-5; D not resolved. This CDR3 region has 11 residues. Germline V lookup: CDR1 SGHRS, CDR2 YFSETQ. The CDR3 sequence is CASSFGETQYF. CDR3 in DNA: TGTGCCAGCAGCTTTGGAGAGACCCAGTACTTC.

The rearrangement joins TRBV7-7 to TRBJ2-7; 7 nucleotides agree with TRBD1. The germline V gene encodes CDR1 SSHAT and CDR2 FNYEAQ (reference sequence). CDR3 length: 14 amino acids. V gave up 5 bases and J gave up 3 bases; unmatched junction bases: 7. The CDR3 coding sequence is TGTGCCAGCAGCCCAACCGGGACAGACTACGAGCAGTACTTC. As protein: CASSPTGTDYEQYF.

This clonotype came up a few times. The DNA for the CDR3 is TGCAGTGCCCTCTTCCGGGGGAGCAATGAGCAGTTCTTC. Its protein product is CSALFRGSNEQFF. The rearrangement uses TRBV20-1 and TRBJ2-1, with D tentatively TRBD2 (6 bases). The germline V gene encodes CDR1 DFQATT and CDR2 SNEGSKA (reference sequence). The CDR3 is 13 residues long. V lost 6 bases and J 6 bases, leaving 15 bases between the germline ends.

The CDR3 here is CASSQAASGTLQETQYF. In nucleotides, the CDR3 is TGCGCCAGCAGCCAAGCAGCCTCGGGGACACTCCAAGAGACCCAGTACTTC. The chain uses TRBV4-3 and TRBJ2-5; the D gene is possibly TRBD1 (6 bases). The CDR3 is 17 amino acids. Trimming pared 1 base from V and 1 base from J, leaving 16 bases between. Germline V CDR1 and CDR2: LGHNA, YSLEER.

V and J are TRBV7-3 and TRBJ2-3; 10 bases fit TRBD2. Germline loops: CDR1 SGHTA, CDR2 FQGTGA. With 3 bases clipped from V and 6 bases from J, the junction kept 3 bases outside the gene matches. This CDR3 spans 14 amino acids. CDR3 sequence reads: CASSFTSGEDTQYF. As DNA, the CDR3 is TGTGCCAGCAGCTTTACTAGCGGGGAGGATACGCAGTATTTT.

This clonotype was observed a few times. This chain links TRBV6-2 or TRBV6-3 with TRBJ2-3; 10 bases align to TRBD2. The trim removed 6 bases at V and 1 base at J, leaving 4 bases unmatched. The CDR3 extends over 15 amino acids. Germline V gene data show CDR1 as MNHEY and CDR2 as SVGEGT. The CDR3 loop is CASRERGGRTDTQYF. The CDR3, as DNA: TGTGCCAGCAGAGAGCGGGGGGGACGCACAGATACGCAGTATTTT.

V is TRBV4-2 and J is TRBJ1-2; D might be TRBD1 (5 bases). Germline assignment: CDR1 LGHNA and CDR2 YNFKEQ. V lost 8 bases to trimming and J lost 5 bases, with 24 bases between them. The CDR3 covers 16 residues. This CDR3 reads CASGWGGEIGGYGYTF. The CDR3 bases are TGTGCCAGCGGATGGGGCGGTGAGATTGGGGGATATGGCTACACCTTC.

This chain connects TRBV7-2 to TRBJ2-3; perhaps TRBD2 as D (5 bases). V was shortened by 1 base and J by 1 base, with 9 bases between the two germline ends. This CDR3 spans 15 amino acids. Germline V gene sequence: CDR1 SGHTA, CDR2 FQGNSA. CDR3 nucleotide sequence: TGTGCCAGCAGCTTAGTTAGGACTGGCACAGATACGCAGTATTTT. Amino acid sequence: CASSLVRTGTDTQYF. The whole variable domain, filled in from reference TRBV7-2 and TRBJ2-3, reads GAGVSQSPSNKVTEKGKDVELRCDPISGHTALYWYRQSLGQGLEFLIYFQGNSAPDKSGLPSDRFSAERTGGSVSTLTIQRTQQEDSAVYLCASSLVRTGTDTQYFGPGTRLTVL.

This clonotype came up many times. V usage is TRBV7-6 and J usage is TRBJ1-1; D gene unclear. Germline V lookup: CDR1 SGHVS, CDR2 FNYEAQ. V lost 0 bases and J 8 bases, leaving 10 bases between the germline ends. The CDR3 is 13 residues long. CDR3 sequence reads: CASSLALTGEAFF. CDR3 sequence (DNA): TGTGCCAGCAGCTTAGCGTTGACGGGGGAAGCTTTCTTT. The entire variable domain, with the rest obtained from reference TRBV7-6 and TRBJ1-1, is as follows: GAGVSQSPRYKVTKRGQDVALRCDPISGHVSLYWYRQALGQGPEFLTYFNYEAQQDKSGLPNDRFSAERPEGSISTLTIQRTEQRDSAMYRCASSLALTGEAFFGQGTRLTVV.

This clonotype was counted only a few times. The chain employs TRBV4-2 and TRBJ2-5; D perhaps matches TRBD1 (5 bases). Germline V gene data show CDR1 as LGHNA and CDR2 as YNFKEQ. Trimming stripped 3 bases from V and 2 bases from J, with 7 bases between. This CDR3 region has 13 residues. This CDR3 is CASSQGHQETQYF. The CDR3 coding sequence is TGTGCCAGCAGCCAGGGGCATCAAGAGACCCAGTACTTC.

V and J are TRBV12-3 or TRBV12-4 and TRBJ1-4; possibly TRBD1 for D (6 bases). The CDR3 has 15 residues. Trimming took off 6 bases at V and 0 bases at J, with 11 bases between the two ends. This chain's CDR3 is CASSRRGTTNEKLFF. CDR3 in DNA: TGTGCCAGCAGCCGCAGGGGTACAACTAATGAAAAACTGTTTTTT.

The table lists this clonotype with a few counts. The CDR3 sequence: CASSLGGGGTRTDTQYF. CDR3 bases: TGTGCCAGCAGCTTAGGTGGCGGGGGCACCCGCACAGATACGCAGTATTTT. The chain recombines TRBV11-3 with TRBJ2-3, with a tentative D call TRBD2 (7 bases). V dropped 1 base and J dropped 1 base, with 15 bases sitting between them. The CDR3 length is 17 residues. Germline values: CDR1 SGHNT, CDR2 YENEEA.

This clonotype was seen many times. The chain is built from TRBV5-4 and TRBJ2-5; TRBD2 agrees at 7 bases. V gave up 0 bases and J gave up 10 bases; unmatched junction bases: 9. The CDR3 runs 14 residues. Germline-derived CDR1 and CDR2 are SGHNT and YYREEE (reference sequence). For the CDR3, the DNA is TGTGCCAGCAGCTTGGCCGGGACTACCGGATACCAGTACTTC. It specifies CASSLAGTTGYQYF.

This clonotype occurred a few times. The chain is built from TRBV4-1 and TRBJ1-2, with unresolved D. Germline V gives CDR1 MGHRA, CDR2 YSYEKL. This CDR3 contains 15 residues. Trimming pared 1 base from V and 4 bases from J, leaving 13 bases between. The CDR3 sequence is CASSQAETVFYGYTF. CDR3 coding DNA: TGCGCCAGCAGCCAAGCAGAGACGGTATTCTATGGCTACACCTTC.

This clonotype turned up a few times. The chain has TRBV19 and TRBJ2-3; perhaps D is TRBD1 or TRBD2 (5 bases each). The germline V and J ends were trimmed by 3 bases and 8 bases, with 18 bases remaining between them. Germline lookup yields CDR1 LNHDA and CDR2 SQIVND (reference sequence). CDR3 length equals 15 residues. In DNA form, the CDR3 reads TGTGCCAGTAGTATTTCAGCCTCGACTGGGGGTACGCAGTATTTT. Translating it yields CASSISASTGGTQYF.